The 19 T cell receptor beta chains below come from one sample, sequenced in a study of T-cell memory formation after mild COVID-19. TCRdb redid the calling of the 5' RACE reads with MiXCR, one entry per CDR3 protein. The sample consists of almost 350,000 distinct CDR3 sequences, 20% to 25% of them appearing once. Sequencing used PBMCs or a T cell subset sorted from them (not recorded which). All receptors come from a man aged 18 to 30 who had mild COVID-19 (a few samples of this study predate the infection). Cell type and time point are not known.

In nucleotides, the CDR3 is TGCGCCAGCAGCCAAGTGGTTTTGGTTGCAGAGCAGTTCTTC. This encodes CASSQVVLVAEQFF. J is TRBJ2-1 and V is TRBV4-3; D remains unclear. Germline loops: CDR1 LGHNA, CDR2 YSLEER. Deletions cut 1 base from V and 10 bases from J, with 14 bases between. CDR3 length equals 14 residues.

The V and J genes are TRBV5-6 and TRBJ2-6, with D hard to call. This CDR3 is built from 14 residues. CDR1 and CDR2 from the germline V gene are SGHDT and YYEEEE. The ends were cut back, 0 bases at V and 4 bases at J, with 5 bases in the middle. The CDR3, as DNA: TGTGCCAGCAGCTTGGAAGTCGGGGCCAACGTCCTGACTTTC. Translation gives CASSLEVGANVLTF. Together with reference TRBV5-6 and TRBJ2-6, the CDR3 gives the full variable domain: DAGVTQSPTHLIKTRGQQVTLRCSPKSGHDTVSWYQQALGQGPQFIFQYYEEEERQRGNFPDRFSGHQFPNYSSELNVNALLLGDSALYLCASSLEVGANVLTFGAGSRLTVL.

This clonotype turned up a few times. This sequence joins TRBV27 and TRBJ2-1; 7 bases line up with TRBD2. V lost 8 bases, J lost 8 bases, and 6 bases stayed unmatched. This CDR3 comprises 12 residues. In germline, CDR1 is MNHEY, CDR2 SMNVEV (reference sequence). The CDR3 sequence: CASCTRGDEQFF. The CDR3 bases are TGTGCCAGCTGTACTCGGGGGGATGAGCAGTTCTTC.

A few counts support this clonotype. V usage is TRBV7-2 and J usage is TRBJ2-5; 8 nucleotides match TRBD2. The germline V gene encodes CDR1 SGHTA and CDR2 FQGNSA. The CDR3 loop spans 18 amino acids. Germline trimming cut 4 bases from V and 4 bases from J; bases unmatched to any gene: 17. CDR3 sequence: CASSSNPLSGGSRETQYF. For the CDR3, the DNA is TGTGCCAGCAGCTCCAATCCACTCAGCGGGGGCTCCCGAGAGACCCAGTACTTC.

This clonotype was counted a few times. The CDR3 reads CASSFDQETQYF. The CDR3, as DNA: TGTGCCAGCAGTTTTGACCAAGAGACCCAGTACTTC. The chain has TRBV12-3 or TRBV12-4 and TRBJ2-5; D ambiguous. CDR3 size: 12 residues. The V and J ends lost 3 bases and 0 bases respectively, with 2 bases between them.

The chain couples TRBV30 to TRBJ2-1; D not certain. The CDR3 is 17 amino acids. The V end was cut by 3 bases, the J end by 4 bases, with 22 bases between. Germline-derived CDR1 and CDR2 are GTSNPN and SVGIG (reference sequence). DNA of the CDR3: TGTGCCTGGAGGTCCGGACGGACGCCGGCGAAATACAATGAGCAGTTCTTC. Translation: CAWRSGRTPAKYNEQFF. The full variable domain, completed using reference TRBV30 and TRBJ2-1, is SQTIHQWPATLVQPVGSPLSLECTVEGTSNPNLYWYRQAAGRGLQLLFYSVGIGQISSEVPQNLSASRPQDRQFILSSKKLLLSDSGFYLCAWRSGRTPAKYNEQFFGPGTRLTVL.

The genes are TRBV7-2 and TRBJ1-1; a possible D gene is TRBD1 (6 bases). CDR3 size: 14 residues. Trimming cost V 1 base and J 6 bases, with 12 bases left between them. In germline, CDR1 is SGHTA, CDR2 FQGNSA. CDR3 sequence reads: CASSLDGRGSEAFF. CDR3 DNA: TGTGCCAGCAGCTTAGATGGCAGGGGCTCTGAAGCTTTCTTT.

The gene calls are TRBV15 and TRBJ1-5; weak D call: TRBD1 (5 bases). Trimming shortened V by 3 bases and J by 0 bases, and 18 bases separated the two germline ends. CDR3 length equals 18 residues. Germline CDR1 and CDR2: LNHNV and YYDKDF (reference sequence). CDR3 in amino acids: CATSSFSGQEYSNQPQHF. CDR3 nucleotides: TGTGCCACCAGCAGCTTTTCAGGGCAGGAGTATAGCAATCAGCCCCAGCATTTT. Complete variable domain (other parts from reference TRBV15 and TRBJ1-5): DAMVIQNPRYQVTQFGKPVTLSCSQTLNHNVMYWYQQKSSQAPKLLFHYYDKDFNNEADTPDNFQSRRPNTSFCFLDIRSPGLGDTAMYLCATSSFSGQEYSNQPQHFGDGTRLSIL.

This clonotype occurred a few times. J is TRBJ2-5 and V is TRBV24-1; TRBD2 is a possible D gene (6 bases). Germline CDR1 KGHDR, CDR2 SFDVKD. CDR3 length: 14 amino acids. Trimming pared 0 bases from V and 7 bases from J, leaving 11 bases between. CDR3 loop: CATSDLQEGPTQYF. CDR3 nucleotide sequence: TGTGCCACCAGTGATTTGCAGGAGGGGCCGACCCAGTACTTC.

CDR3 in amino acids: CASRDYYGYTF. The CDR3 DNA reads as TGTGCCAGCAGGGACTACTATGGCTACACCTTC. V usage is TRBV6-5 and J usage is TRBJ1-2, with D unresolved. Germline V lookup: CDR1 MNHEY, CDR2 SVGAGI. The CDR3 loop spans 11 amino acids. Trimming pared 6 bases from V and 3 bases from J, leaving 5 bases between.

The rearrangement joins TRBV12-3 or TRBV12-4 to TRBJ1-1; D is unresolved. Trimming removed 6 bases from V and 0 bases from J, with 11 bases in between. The CDR3 spans 14 residues. The CDR3 DNA follows: TGTGCCAGCAGCCCCGACTGGTTGAACACTGAAGCTTTCTTT. This sequence encodes CASSPDWLNTEAFF.

CDR3 DNA: TGTGCCAGCAGCCCCGGGGACCTTTTTCAGCCCCAGCATTTT. Translated: CASSPGDLFQPQHF. The V and J genes are TRBV7-6 and TRBJ1-5; perhaps TRBD1 as D (5 bases). Trimming stripped 5 bases from V and 6 bases from J, with 14 bases between. Germline loops: CDR1 SGHVS, CDR2 FNYEAQ. This CDR3 is 14 amino acids long. Full variable domain (missing parts from reference TRBV7-6 and TRBJ1-5): GAGVSQSPRYKVTKRGQDVALRCDPISGHVSLYWYRQALGQGPEFLTYFNYEAQQDKSGLPNDRFSAERPEGSISTLTIQRTEQRDSAMYRCASSPGDLFQPQHFGDGTRLSIL.

The rearrangement joins TRBV29-1 to TRBJ2-3, with 9 bases that match TRBD1. The trim removed 6 bases at V and 0 bases at J, leaving 4 bases unmatched. The CDR3 runs to 14 residues. Germline CDR1 reads SQVTM; CDR2 reads ANQGSEA. DNA of the CDR3: TGCAGCGTCTCCGGGACAGGGAGCACAGATACGCAGTATTTT. It translates to CSVSGTGSTDTQYF.

This sequence joins TRBV7-6 and TRBJ1-6; D might be TRBD1 (6 bases). V dropped 6 bases and J dropped 10 bases, with 13 bases sitting between them. The CDR3 consists of 13 residues. Germline CDR1 is SGHVS and CDR2 is FNYEAQ. The CDR3 DNA sequence: TGTGCCAGCAGTCTCAATAGGGGGTCACCCCTCCACTTT. It specifies CASSLNRGSPLHF.

The chain uses TRBV6-5 and TRBJ1-4; 9 bases agree with TRBD1. CDR3 length equals 17 residues. Germline V lookup: CDR1 MNHEY, CDR2 SVGAGI. V shed 7 bases, J shed 4 bases, and the junction held 13 bases outside the gene matches. The CDR3 sequence is CASTKTGGTGLNEKLFF. As DNA, the CDR3 is TGTGCCAGCACCAAGACAGGGGGTACTGGACTTAATGAAAAACTGTTTTTT.

The chain employs TRBV6-2 or TRBV6-3 and TRBJ1-6; tentatively, D is TRBD1 (5 bases). The germline V and J ends were trimmed by 2 bases and 6 bases, with 8 bases remaining between them. This CDR3 region has 14 residues. Germline CDR1 MNHEY, CDR2 SVGEGT. The CDR3 coding sequence is TGTGCCAGCAGTTACCTTAGGGGTAATTCACCCCTCCACTTT. Protein product: CASSYLRGNSPLHF.

This clonotype has only a few counts. A read error may produce the germline difference seen at one junction end. The chain employs TRBV7-2 and TRBJ1-2; no firm D call. Germline V gene lookup returns CDR1 SGHTA and CDR2 FQGNSA. The CDR3 spans 11 residues. The DNA for the CDR3 is TGTGCCAGCGGCTTCCACTATGGCTACACCTTC. This gives the protein CASGFHYGYTF.

The chain recombines TRBV7-9 with TRBJ1-2, with no clear D. Trimming removed 5 bases from V and 0 bases from J, with 16 bases in between. The germline gives CDR1 SEHNR, CDR2 FQNEAQ (reference sequence). The CDR3 totals 16 residues. CDR3 in DNA: TGTGCCAGCAGCCCAGTCGGGCGGGAGTCTAACTATGGCTACACCTTC. Its translation is CASSPVGRESNYGYTF. Full variable domain (outside the CDR3, taken from reference TRBV7-9 and TRBJ1-2): DTGVSQNPRHKITKRGQNVTFRCDPISEHNRLYWYRQTLGQGPEFLTYFQNEAQLEKSRLLSDRFSAERPKGSFSTLEIQRTEQGDSAMYLCASSPVGRESNYGYTFGSGTRLTVV.

The genes are TRBV5-1 and TRBJ1-2; D is uncertain. V lost 2 bases, J lost 6 bases, and 23 bases lay in between. Looked up from germline, CDR1 is SGHRS and CDR2 is YFSETQ. The CDR3 contains 17 residues. DNA of the CDR3: TGCGCCAGCAGCTTTGTTAGCCTGAATCCCCTTGGAAATGGCTACACCTTC. Translated, it gives CASSFVSLNPLGNGYTF. Complete variable domain (other parts from reference TRBV5-1 and TRBJ1-2): KAGVTQTPRYLIKTRGQQVTLSCSPISGHRSVSWYQQTPGQGLQFLFEYFSETQRNKGNFPGRFSGRQFSNSRSEMNVSTLELGDSALYLCASSFVSLNPLGNGYTFGSGTRLTVV.